This is a list of T cell receptor beta chains from one sample in a study of cytomegalovirus exposure and HLA in healthy donors. Profiled with immunoSEQ multiplex PCR; TCRdb holds only in-frame clones, not every one. The table lists roughly 140,000 clones, roughly 80% of them singletons. Sequencing was performed on PBMCs. These receptors came from a male donor in good health and CMV-seronegative. The CDR3 runs from the conserved cysteine through the conserved F or W. A D gene is named only where the DNA matches it firmly. Clone sizes are given selectively: once, few, many, or a class where the clone is expanded.

V: TRBV4-3
size: once
J: TRBJ1-3
D: .
DNA: TGCGCCAGCAGCCAACTGAGCTCTGGAAACACCATATATTTT
CDR3: CASSQLSSGNTIYF

V: TRBV9
size: .
J: TRBJ2-1
D: TRBD1
DNA: TGTGCCAGCAGCCCGGGACAGCCCTACAATGAGCAGTTCTTC
CDR3: CASSPGQPYNEQFF

V: TRBV5-1
size: .
J: TRBJ2-7
D: .
DNA: TGCGCCAGCAGCTTGGGGACAGTCTCCTACGAGCAGTACTTC
CDR3: CASSLGTVSYEQYF

V: TRBV7-2
size: once
J: TRBJ2-7
D: TRBD2
DNA: TGTGCCAGCATCAAGACTAGCGGCCGAATTTACGAGCAGTACTTC
CDR3: CASIKTSGRIYEQYF

V: TRBV6-1
size: .
J: TRBJ2-3
D: .
DNA: TGTGCCAGCAGTGAAAACAGGGTGGTAGATACGCAGTATTTT
CDR3: CASSENRVVDTQYF

V: TRBV6-5
size: .
J: TRBJ1-2
D: .
DNA: TGTGCCAGCAGTCCCCCCGTGGGGGGGAGTGGCTACACCTTC
CDR3: CASSPPVGGSGYTF

V: TRBV7-9
size: .
J: TRBJ1-1
D: .
DNA: TGTGCCAGCAGCTTTCCTGGCGGCACTGAAGCTTTCTTT
CDR3: CASSFPGGTEAFF

V: TRBV7-8
size: .
J: TRBJ2-7
D: TRBD1
DNA: TGTGCCAGCAGCCCGGGACAGGGCTACGAGCAGTACTTC
CDR3: CASSPGQGYEQYF

V: TRBV6-6
size: .
J: TRBJ2-1
D: TRBD2
DNA: TGTGCCAGCAGAGCTACTAGCGGGGGGGCTTACAATGAGCAGTTCTTC
CDR3: CASRATSGGAYNEQFF

V: TRBV2
size: .
J: TRBJ2-7
D: TRBD2
DNA: TGTGCCAGCGCGACTAGCGGGAGTTACGAGCAGTACTTC
CDR3: CASATSGSYEQYF